This T cell receptor beta chain was observed in a study of CD8+CD57+ T cells in acquired aplastic anemia. Study at large: Recorded DNA amounts for sorted CD4+ and CD8+ cells had an average of approximately 3 ug. The study, taken as a whole, reports: The same twenty-nine CD8+ CDR3 sequences occurred in patients and in controls. Patients versus controls showed no significant CD8+ Simpson's diversity difference.

CDR3 and TCR beta VDJ profiling relied on a genomic DNA template. TCRdb redid the calling of the reads with MiXCR, one entry per CDR3 protein. The sample contains roughly 300,000 distinct CDR3 sequences, around 60% of which appear only once. This clonotype was seen more than once but under ten times. Its specificity is unknown. Trimming took 8 bases from V and 1 from J, leaving 0 bases between them. This CDR3 has 11 residues. Germline-derived CDR1 and CDR2 are SNHLY and FYNNEI. Sequencing was carried out using sorted CD4+, CD8+, or CD8+CD57+ T cells (not recorded which) from PBMCs. The receptor's source is a human donor with severe aplastic anemia or a healthy control (not recorded which). The chain couples TRBV2 to TRBJ2-6; D remains ambiguous. The CDR3 here is CASSGANVLTF. In DNA, the CDR3 is TGTGCCAGCTCTGGGGCCAACGTCCTGACTTTC. Full variable domain (rest looked up from reference TRBV2 and TRBJ2-6): EPEVTQTPSHQVTQMGQEVILRCVPISNHLYFYWYRQILGQKVEFLVSFYNNEISEKSEIFDDQFSVERPDGSNFTLKIRSTKLEDSAMYFCASSGANVLTFGAGSRLTVL.